The rows below give T cell receptor beta chains drawn from one sample of a study of T cell responses to AZD1222 COVID-19 vaccine. Produced via immunoSEQ multiplex PCR; TCRdb's table is partial and in-frame only. The sample carries approximately 100,000 clones, approximately 90% recorded once. Sequencing used peripheral blood, obtained on day 0 of AZD1222 vaccination. The source is an adult in good health. Both conserved end residues are part of each CDR3. D genes are given only for firm matches. Expanded clones get a size class; other rows say once, few or many, or leave the size out.

v_gene	abundance	d_gene	j_gene	CDR3aa	CDR3nt
TRBV7-6	-	-	TRBJ1-4	CASSKTGSPTNEKLFF	TGTGCCAGCAGTAAAACAGGCTCTCCGACTAATGAAAAACTGTTTTTT
TRBV5-4	once	TRBD1	TRBJ1-2	CASRGDSVDGYTF	TGTGCCAGCAGGGGGGACAGCGTCGATGGCTACACCTTC
TRBV6-5	-	-	TRBJ2-3	CASSNLWDTQYF	TGTGCCAGCAGTAACCTTTGGGATACGCAGTATTTT
TRBV5-6	few	-	TRBJ1-1	CASSTNRVGMNTEAFF	TGTGCCAGCAGCACCAACAGGGTTGGAATGAACACTGAAGCTTTCTTT
TRBV6-2/TRBV6-3	-	-	TRBJ1-2	CASSYPDRIYGYTF	TGTGCCAGCAGTTACCCCGACAGAATCTATGGCTACACCTTC
TRBV7-9	once	-	TRBJ2-6	CASNPLGSNVLTF	TGTGCCAGCAACCCACTGGGGTCCAACGTCCTGACTTTC
TRBV5-4	-	-	TRBJ1-1	CASSSVDGGHGFF	TGTGCCAGCAGCTCCGTGGACGGGGGGCATGGTTTCTTT
TRBV30	-	-	TRBJ1-1	CAWLMRTEAFF	TGTGCCTGGTTGATGAGAACTGAAGCTTTCTTT
TRBV7-9	-	-	TRBJ1-2	CASSSEGQGRDYGYTF	TGTGCCAGCAGCTCAGAGGGCCAAGGGAGGGACTATGGCTACACCTTC
TRBV6-1	-	-	TRBJ1-2	CASSEFAGASGYTF	TGTGCCAGCAGTGAATTCGCGGGGGCATCTGGCTACACCTTC
TRBV9	few	TRBD2	TRBJ2-7	CASSPRVGGYEQYF	TGTGCCAGCAGCCCCCGCGTGGGGGGGTACGAGCAGTACTTC
TRBV6-1	-	-	TRBJ1-5	CASSEEGRGNQPQHF	TGTGCCAGCAGTGAAGAGGGAAGGGGCAATCAGCCCCAGCATTTT
TRBV19	few	TRBD1	TRBJ2-7	CASSRTGVEYEQYF	TGTGCCAGTAGTAGGACAGGGGTGGAGTACGAGCAGTACTTC
TRBV2	-	-	TRBJ2-7	CATSLSSYEQYF	TGTGCCACCAGCCTAAGCTCCTACGAGCAGTACTTC
TRBV28	-	-	TRBJ2-1	CASSLSVSTSEQFF	TGTGCCAGCAGTTTATCGGTATCTACAAGTGAGCAGTTCTTC
TRBV28	-	TRBD1	TRBJ1-4	CAVQGAEGGEKLFF	TGTGCCGTACAGGGGGCGGAAGGAGGTGAAAAACTGTTTTTT
TRBV2	-	-	TRBJ2-2	CASSAGGRNTGELFF	TGTGCCAGCAGTGCGGGGGGCCGGAACACCGGGGAGCTGTTTTTT
TRBV28	-	-	TRBJ2-2	CASSPLRFPTGELFF	TGTGCCAGCAGCCCCCTCCGCTTCCCCACCGGGGAGCTGTTTTTT
TRBV2	-	TRBD2	TRBJ2-2	CASIRTSGLNTGELFF	TGTGCCAGCATCAGGACTAGCGGCCTGAACACCGGGGAGCTGTTTTTT
TRBV5-1	-	-	TRBJ2-1	CASSLGLTRYEQFF	TGCGCCAGCAGCTTAGGACTAACACGCTATGAGCAGTTCTTC
TRBV5-4	-	TRBD1	TRBJ1-2	CASSPRAGTGVGYTF	TGTGCCAGCAGCCCGCGGGCCGGGACAGGGGTGGGCTACACCTTC
TRBV25-1	-	-	TRBJ2-7	CASSGPVTPYEQYF	TGTGCCAGCAGTGGACCGGTTACCCCCTACGAGCAGTACTTC
TRBV20-1	-	-	TRBJ1-1	CSALMNTEAFF	TGCAGTGCCCTGATGAACACTGAAGCTTTCTTT
TRBV6-5	once	TRBD1	TRBJ1-2	CASRDTDRVSHGYTF	TGTGCCAGCAGAGACACCGACAGGGTGAGCCATGGCTACACCTTC
TRBV7-9	-	-	TRBJ2-7	CASSLLAWGSSYEQYF	TGTGCCAGCAGCTTATTGGCCTGGGGGAGTTCCTACGAGCAGTACTTC
TRBV19	-	-	TRBJ2-3	CASSLSGGHTDTQYF	TGTGCCAGTAGTCTCTCAGGTGGGCACACAGATACGCAGTATTTT
TRBV28	few	-	TRBJ1-2	CASSLGGSYGYTF	TGTGCCAGCAGTTTGGGTGGTAGCTATGGCTACACCTTC
TRBV28	-	-	TRBJ1-1	CASRPGRLNTEAFF	TGTGCCAGCAGACCAGGACGGCTGAACACTGAAGCTTTCTTT
TRBV3-1/TRBV3-2	-	-	TRBJ1-1	CASSLRQTNTEAFF	TGTGCCAGCAGCCTTCGACAGACTAACACTGAAGCTTTCTTT
TRBV12-3/TRBV12-4	-	-	TRBJ1-5	CASSLAIDQPQHF	TGTGCCAGCAGTTTAGCTATAGATCAGCCCCAGCATTTT
TRBV6-4	once	TRBD1	TRBJ1-5	CAIFPGTGSGSNQPQHF	TGTGCCATCTTTCCCGGGACAGGGTCGGGGAGCAATCAGCCCCAGCATTTT
TRBV19	-	-	TRBJ2-1	CASSIGGMNNEQFF	TGTGCCAGTAGTATAGGGGGGATGAACAATGAGCAGTTCTTC
TRBV5-6	once	-	TRBJ2-5	CASSFRVTNRETQYF	TGTGCCAGCAGCTTCAGGGTGACGAATAGGGAGACCCAGTACTTC
TRBV4-3	-	-	TRBJ2-5	CASSQAQGTQETQYF	TGCGCCAGCAGCCAAGCACAGGGAACTCAAGAGACCCAGTACTTC
TRBV24-1	-	-	TRBJ2-2	CATSDTKTGRKAGELFF	TGTGCCACCAGTGATACCAAGACAGGGAGGAAAGCCGGGGAGCTGTTTTTT
TRBV18	-	-	TRBJ1-5	CASSPTQAIGKQPQHF	TGTGCCAGCTCACCGACGCAGGCTATTGGAAAGCAGCCCCAGCATTTT
TRBV19	-	-	TRBJ1-1	CASSMVSGGSGSKAFF	TGTGCCAGTAGTATGGTTTCGGGGGGCTCAGGGTCGAAGGCTTTCTTT
TRBV3-1/TRBV3-2	-	-	TRBJ2-7	CASSQGRGQGGEQYF	TGTGCCAGCAGCCAAGGGAGAGGGCAGGGTGGCGAGCAGTACTTC
TRBV12-3/TRBV12-4	-	-	TRBJ2-7	CASSLNGYEQYF	TGTGCCAGCAGTTTAAACGGTTACGAGCAGTACTTC
TRBV24-1	-	-	TRBJ2-1	CATSDPRGAYNEQFF	TGTGCCACCAGTGATCCTCGCGGGGCGTACAATGAGCAGTTCTTC
TRBV6-2/TRBV6-3	-	-	TRBJ1-1	CASSYRGGTEAFF	TGTGCCAGCAGTTACAGGGGAGGAACTGAAGCTTTCTTT
TRBV28	-	-	TRBJ1-4	CASSPPEGADVKLFF	TGTGCCAGCAGTCCACCGGAAGGGGCCGACGTAAAACTGTTTTTT
TRBV7-9	-	-	TRBJ2-5	CASSSTVETQYF	TGTGCCAGCAGCTCCACTGTGGAGACCCAGTACTTC
TRBV12-3/TRBV12-4	-	-	TRBJ1-1	CASSLGSGAKAFF	TGTGCCAGCAGTTTAGGCTCAGGGGCAAAGGCTTTCTTT
TRBV28	-	-	TRBJ1-1	CASSGGLNTEAFF	TGTGCCAGCAGTGGGGGACTGAACACTGAAGCTTTCTTT
TRBV28	-	-	TRBJ2-7	CASSFQLAYEQYF	TGTGCCAGCAGTTTTCAGTTAGCCTACGAGCAGTACTTC
TRBV28	-	TRBD1	TRBJ1-2	CASSPTGTGDYGYTF	TGTGCCAGCAGCCCAACCGGGACAGGGGACTATGGCTACACCTTC
TRBV11-1	-	-	TRBJ2-3	CASSLRPGSIDTQYF	TGTGCCAGCAGCTTAAGACCGGGATCAATAGATACGCAGTATTTT
TRBV28	-	-	TRBJ2-6	CASSLYSSGANVLTF	TGTGCCAGCAGTTTATACAGCTCTGGGGCCAACGTCCTGACTTTC
TRBV3-1/TRBV3-2	-	TRBD1	TRBJ2-7	CASSRQGAIKQYF	TGTGCCAGCAGCCGGCAGGGGGCGATCAAGCAGTACTTC
TRBV27	-	TRBD2	TRBJ2-7	CASSLSYGGRSEEQYF	TGTGCCAGCAGTTTATCGTACGGCGGGAGGTCGGAAGAGCAGTACTTC
TRBV28	-	TRBD2	TRBJ2-3	CASSLTSGRNPSF	TGTGCCAGCAGTTTGACTAGCGGGAGGAACCCGTCGTTT
TRBV6-2/TRBV6-3	once	TRBD2	TRBJ2-7	CASSPSAGGPIKGSYEQYF	TGTGCCAGCAGCCCATCTGCGGGAGGGCCTATTAAAGGCTCCTACGAGCAGTACTTC
TRBV7-2	-	-	TRBJ2-2	CASSSTSTGELFF	TGTGCCAGCAGCTCTACTAGCACCGGGGAGCTGTTTTTT
TRBV28	-	-	TRBJ2-1	CASSDYRVGDNEQFF	TGTGCCAGCAGTGACTATAGGGTAGGAGACAATGAGCAGTTCTTC
TRBV5-1	-	-	TRBJ2-2	CASSSQREPTALGTGELFF	TGCGCCAGCAGCTCGCAAAGGGAGCCGACTGCACTTGGGACCGGGGAGCTGTTTTTT
TRBV29-1	-	-	TRBJ2-2	CSVDPGNTGELFF	TGCAGCGTTGATCCCGGGAACACCGGGGAGCTGTTTTTT